Listed here are 28 T cell receptor beta chains from one sample, sequenced in a study of blood T cell repertoires in COVID-19. The method was immunoSEQ multiplex PCR; TCRdb's version includes in-frame clones alone and lacks a portion of them. This table has 100,000 or so clones, 80% to 90% appearing once. Sequencing used PBMCs or T cells enriched from blood (not recorded which). These receptors were collected from a woman between 45 and 65 years old who had recovered from COVID-19.

The rearrangement joins TRBV5-5 to TRBJ2-1, with D possibly being TRBD1 (5 bases). CDR3 length equals 15 residues. V lost 0 bases and J 5 bases, leaving 12 bases between the germline ends. Germline CDR1 SGHKS, CDR2 YYEKEE (reference sequence). CDR3 in amino acids: CASSLGAGIHNEQFF. The CDR3 region has the DNA TGTGCCAGCAGCTTGGGGGCAGGGATCCACAATGAGCAGTTCTTC.

V is TRBV7-9 and J is TRBJ2-1; tentatively, D is TRBD2 (5 bases). Germline loops: CDR1 SEHNR, CDR2 FQNEAQ (reference sequence). V lost 7 bases, J lost 6 bases, and 13 bases lay in between. This CDR3 contains 13 residues. CDR3 in DNA: TGTGCCAGCACTTTTGCGGGTGGCAATGAGCAGTTCTTC. This codes for CASTFAGGNEQFF.

This chain connects TRBV7-9 to TRBJ1-1; 7 positions match TRBD1. Germline assignment: CDR1 SEHNR and CDR2 FQNEAQ (reference sequence). The V gene end was trimmed by 3 bases and the J gene end by 2 bases; junction bases not matched to a gene: 3. The CDR3 extends over 14 amino acids. CDR3 protein: CASSFGTENTEAFF. The DNA of the CDR3 is TGTGCCAGCAGCTTCGGGACAGAAAACACTGAAGCTTTCTTT.

The CDR3 loop is CASRQDRDAFF. CDR3 sequence (DNA): TGTGCAAGTCGCCAGGACAGGGACGCTTTCTTT. The chain employs TRBV12-2 and TRBJ1-1; the D call of TRBD1 is as the table states it, not checked on the DNA. TRBV12-2 is reported as a pseudogene. There are 11 residues in the CDR3.

The chain has TRBV3-1 (or the pseudogene TRBV3-2) and TRBJ1-6, with D uncertain. This CDR3 region has 16 residues. Germline assignment: CDR1 LGHDT and CDR2 YNNKEL (reference sequence). V was pared by 0 bases and J by 10 bases, with 16 bases between. The CDR3 DNA follows: TGTGCCAGCAGCCAAGATCGCACAGCTTGGTACTCACCCCTCCACTTT. Translation: CASSQDRTAWYSPLHF.

The chain employs TRBV27 and TRBJ2-1; D remains unclear. The ends were cut back, 0 bases at V and 8 bases at J, with 8 bases in the middle. This CDR3 region has 13 residues. The germline gives CDR1 MNHEY, CDR2 SMNVEV (reference sequence). The CDR3 nucleotides read TGTGCCAGCAGTTTATCAGTGCGCGATGAGCAGTTCTTC. It encodes CASSLSVRDEQFF.

This sequence joins TRBV7-2 and TRBJ2-7; D gene unclear. CDR1 is SGHTA and CDR2 is FQGNSA in the germline V gene. The length of the CDR3 is 12 residues. V shed 5 bases and J shed 7 bases, with 12 bases lying between them. The CDR3 protein is CASSPQIGEQYF. CDR3 sequence (DNA): TGTGCCAGCAGCCCCCAGATCGGGGAGCAGTACTTC.

This clone has only one observation. This chain links TRBV6-5 with TRBJ1-2, with 9 bases fitting TRBD1. The CDR3 contains 14 residues. The V and J ends lost 6 bases and 8 bases, in that order; junction bases with no gene match: 10. CDR1 and CDR2 (germline): MNHEY, SVGAGI. CDR3 nucleotides: TGTGCCAGCAGAGCAACAGGGGGCGAAGGGGGCTACACCTTC. Translation gives CASRATGGEGGYTF.

This clone was seen a single time. The rearrangement links TRBV29-1 to TRBJ2-5; 7 bases match TRBD2. The V gene end was trimmed by 5 bases and the J gene end by 4 bases; junction bases not matched to a gene: 10. Germline loops: CDR1 SQVTM, CDR2 ANQGSEA. The CDR3 spans 14 residues. CDR3: CSVRAGVRSETQYF. The CDR3 coding sequence is TGCAGCGTTAGGGCGGGAGTTCGCTCAGAGACCCAGTACTTC.

The chain uses TRBV5-6 and TRBJ2-2; 8 bases match TRBD1. V was pared by 5 bases and J by 5 bases, with 14 bases of the junction left unmatched. Germline assignment: CDR1 SGHDT and CDR2 YYEEEE. The CDR3 is 17 amino acids. Here the CDR3 DNA reads TGTGCCAGCAGAACCTACAGGGGGGTGGTAGGAACCGGGGAGCTGTTTTTT. Translated, it gives CASRTYRGVVGTGELFF.

This chain uses TRBV2 with TRBJ2-7, with D possibly TRBD1 on 5 matching bases. Trimming left V 8 bases short and J 3 bases short, with 14 bases between. The CDR3 is 13 amino acids. Germline CDR1 SNHLY, CDR2 FYNNEI. The CDR3 nucleotides read TGTGCCAGCCTGTGGGGCAAAGACTACGAGCAGTACTTC. The encoded protein is CASLWGKDYEQYF.

The chain carries TRBV7-9 and TRBJ2-5, with D possibly TRBD2 on 5 matching bases. Germline V gives CDR1 SEHNR, CDR2 FQNEAQ (reference sequence). With 5 bases removed from V and 5 bases from J, the gap between germline ends came to 18 bases. CDR3 length: 15 amino acids. The CDR3 DNA reads as TGTGCCAGCAGCCCCTTAACTAGTTTCGTTGAGACCCAGTACTTC. Translated: CASSPLTSFVETQYF. The full variable domain, in which reference TRBV7-9 and TRBJ2-5 provide the parts outside the CDR3, is DTGVSQNPRHKITKRGQNVTFRCDPISEHNRLYWYRQTLGQGPEFLTYFQNEAQLEKSRLLSDRFSAERPKGSFSTLEIQRTEQGDSAMYLCASSPLTSFVETQYFGPGTRLLVL.

The chain carries TRBV28 and TRBJ1-2; tentative D call: TRBD1 (6 bases). The CDR3 has 15 amino acids. Trimming shortened V by 1 base and J by 4 bases, and 13 bases separated the two germline ends. The germline CDR1 and CDR2 sequences are MDHEN and SYDVKM. CDR3 DNA sequence: TGTGCCAGCAGTTTATCCCGGGACACCGTCTATGGCTACACCTTC. Amino acids: CASSLSRDTVYGYTF.

The V and J genes are TRBV7-3 and TRBJ2-3; TRBD2 matches at 8 bases. J was trimmed by 0 bases and V by 5 bases; bases with no gene match: 10. Germline CDR1 is SGHTA and CDR2 is FQGTGA. This CDR3 has 17 amino acids. This chain's CDR3 is CASSPRGQRGSTDTQYF. CDR3 sequence (DNA): TGTGCCAGCAGCCCGCGCGGACAGCGGGGGAGCACAGATACGCAGTATTTT.

The V call is TRBV6-5, the J call TRBJ1-4; a possible D gene is TRBD1 (5 bases). The CDR3 is made up of 12 amino acids. Germline V gene sequence: CDR1 MNHEY, CDR2 SVGAGI. Trimming took off 2 bases at V and 10 bases at J, with 8 bases between the two ends. CDR3 residues: CASSYGQGKLFF. In DNA, the CDR3 is TGTGCCAGCAGTTACGGTCAGGGAAAACTGTTTTTT.

This chain joins TRBV13 and TRBJ2-4; 7 nucleotides match TRBD1. Trimming removed 8 bases from V and 0 bases from J; junction bases left unmatched: 7. The germline CDR1 and CDR2 sequences are PRHDT and FYEKMQ (reference sequence). This CDR3 spans 15 amino acids. Here the CDR3 DNA reads TGTGCCAGCGGGATGGGACAGATAGCCAAAAACATTCAGTACTTC. Translated, it gives CASGMGQIAKNIQYF.

The chain is built from TRBV7-4 and TRBJ2-3; D unresolved. This CDR3 has 14 amino acids. The V end was cut by 2 bases, the J end by 6 bases, with 12 bases between. The germline CDR1 and CDR2 sequences are SGHVT and SQSDAQ. The CDR3: CASSLRLYLDTQYF. The CDR3 region has the DNA TGTGCCAGCAGCTTAAGACTTTACCTTGATACGCAGTATTTT.

This chain joins TRBV28 and TRBJ2-3; TRBD2 agrees at 9 bases. V lost 6 bases to trimming and J lost 2 bases; unmatched junction nucleotides: 9. Looked up from germline, CDR1 is MDHEN and CDR2 is SYDVKM. The CDR3 has 16 residues. CDR3 sequence: CASRSIAGASTDTQYF. CDR3 nucleotides: TGTGCCAGCAGGAGTATAGCGGGAGCCTCCACAGATACGCAGTATTTT.

V gene TRBV11-2 combines with J gene TRBJ2-5; D might be TRBD2 (5 bases). V was clipped by 3 bases and J by 5 bases, with 10 bases between them. The CDR3 totals 13 residues. Per germline, CDR1 SGHAT and CDR2 FQNNGV. CDR3 sequence: CASSFSGVETQYF. The CDR3 DNA reads as TGTGCCAGCAGCTTCTCCGGGGTGGAGACCCAGTACTTC.

The chain couples TRBV2 to TRBJ1-2, with TRBD1 matching over 7 bases. Trimming removed 6 bases from V and 2 bases from J; junction bases left unmatched: 6. The germline gives CDR1 SNHLY, CDR2 FYNNEI. The CDR3 spans 14 residues. CDR3 amino acids: CASRRDRENYGYTF. CDR3 nucleotides: TGTGCCAGCAGGAGGGACAGAGAGAACTATGGCTACACCTTC.

This rearrangement joins TRBV2 to TRBJ1-6; D perhaps matches TRBD1 (6 bases). The CDR3 is 15 amino acids. Germline CDR1 reads SNHLY; CDR2 reads FYNNEI. Trimming took 3 bases from V and 9 from J, leaving 15 bases between them. The CDR3 is CASSDPGVGFSPLHF. Written as DNA, the CDR3 is TGTGCCAGCAGTGACCCAGGGGTCGGGTTTTCACCCCTCCACTTT.

The genes are TRBV11-2 and TRBJ1-4; possibly TRBD1 for D (6 bases). The CDR3 runs to 14 residues. Deletions cut 4 bases from V and 7 bases from J, with 13 bases between. CDR1 SGHAT and CDR2 FQNNGV come from the germline V gene. The CDR3 nucleotides are TGTGCCAGCAGCTCAGGGGCCCGAGGTGAAAAACTGTTTTTT. Its protein product is CASSSGARGEKLFF.

The V call is TRBV11-2, the J call TRBJ2-1, with D unclear. This CDR3 region has 13 residues. Germline CDR1 is SGHAT and CDR2 is FQNNGV. The germline V and J ends were trimmed by 4 bases and 2 bases, with 6 bases remaining between them. CDR3 sequence: CASSSSPYNEQFF. The CDR3 bases are TGTGCCAGCAGCTCTTCTCCCTACAATGAGCAGTTCTTC.

The chain combines TRBV6-5 with TRBJ1-3; 7 nucleotides agree with TRBD1. Looked up from germline, CDR1 is MNHEY and CDR2 is SVGAGI. V was clipped by 6 bases and J by 2 bases; unmatched bases: 4. The CDR3 is made up of 14 amino acids. The CDR3 protein is CASSRRGPGNTIYF. The DNA for the CDR3 is TGTGCCAGCAGCCGAAGGGGGCCTGGAAACACCATATATTTT.

The genes are TRBV19 and TRBJ2-3; TRBD1 agrees at 9 bases. V shed 6 bases and J 3 bases; nucleotides not matched to a gene: 1. Germline V gene sequence: CDR1 LNHDA, CDR2 SQIVND (reference sequence). The CDR3 runs to 13 residues. CDR3 DNA: TGTGCCAGTAGGGACAGGGGAACAGATACGCAGTATTTT. This encodes CASRDRGTDTQYF.

The chain uses TRBV7-9 and TRBJ1-4; TRBD1 matches at 7 bases. Germline loops: CDR1 SEHNR, CDR2 FQNEAQ (reference sequence). Germline trimming cut 5 bases from V and 4 bases from J; bases unmatched to any gene: 7. The CDR3 consists of 15 residues. CDR3 in amino acids: CASSPGQTNNEKLFF. CDR3 in DNA: TGTGCCAGCAGCCCGGGACAGACGAATAATGAAAAACTGTTTTTT.

This chain connects TRBV3-1 (or the pseudogene TRBV3-2) to TRBJ2-2, with 11 bases matching TRBD2. CDR1 and CDR2 from the germline V gene are LGHDT and YNNKEL (reference sequence). Trimming removed 5 bases from V and 5 bases from J; junction bases left unmatched: 7. This CDR3 has 16 amino acids. CDR3 nucleotide sequence: TGTGCCAGCAGCTTCATAGCGGGGGGGCTAACCGGGGAGCTGTTTTTT. Translation gives CASSFIAGGLTGELFF.

The chain has TRBV9 and TRBJ1-6, with a weak D call TRBD1 (5 bases). CDR1 and CDR2 from the germline V gene are SGDLS and YYNGEE. The CDR3 runs 16 residues. V lost 0 bases to trimming and J lost 7 bases, with 14 bases between them. CDR3 DNA sequence: TGTGCCAGCAGCGTAGGGGGGGAGGGAAGGAATTCACCCCTCCACTTT. The encoded protein is CASSVGGEGRNSPLHF. The variable domain in full, completed from reference TRBV9 and TRBJ1-6, reads DSGVTQTPKHLITATGQRVTLRCSPRSGDLSVYWYQQSLDQGLQFLIQYYNGEERAKGNILERFSAQQFPDLHSELNLSSLELGDSALYFCASSVGGEGRNSPLHFGNGTRLTVT.